This T cell receptor (beta chain) derives from a study of shared clonotypes between healthy human individuals. Turning to the study itself: Each donor's CD8 memory used one plate, CD8 naive two, each CD4 subset three. Study-wide results and caveats: Clonotypes not shared had lower generation probabilities than those common to all four donors.

Comment on this clone: Its target is not known.

When replicate PCRs were run on sorted subsets, they used 200 ng DNA, approximately 27,000 T cell genomes. The method was immunoSEQ multiplex PCR; TCRdb's version includes in-frame clones alone and lacks a portion of them. This sample has around 2.5 million clones, with roughly 93% found just once. This TCR came from a man between 18 and 29 years old in good health. Some clones in this sample may be carry-over from other donors' samples. Sequencing used naive CD4+ T cells from PBMCs. Subset here: CD45RA+ positively selected.

The chain's CDR3 is CASSGEIRGRTYNEQFF. Here the CDR3 DNA reads TGTGCCAGCAGTGGGGAAATCAGGGGACGGACCTACAATGAGCAGTTCTTC. The chain has TRBV2 and TRBJ2-1; D might be TRBD1 (6 bases). Germline CDR1 SNHLY, CDR2 FYNNEI. There are 17 residues in the CDR3. The V end was cut by 4 bases, the J end by 2 bases, with 18 bases between.